This T cell receptor (beta chain) emerged from a study of blood T cells in healthy people across ages. There are 12 residues in the CDR3. CDR1 SQVTM and CDR2 ANQGSEA come from the germline V gene. A second roughly 7 to 11 cycle PCR used barcoded and J-beta primers. TCRdb reprocessed the 5' RACE reads with MiXCR, giving one entry per CDR3 protein. The data contain hundreds of thousands of distinct CDR3 sequences, 29% of them singletons. Regarding this clonotype: A junction boundary mismatches the germline segment, possibly from a read error.

The sequence came from a woman aged 80 or older in good health. The genes are TRBV29-1 and TRBJ1-2; D might be TRBD1 (5 bases). The sample was blood. CDR3 loop: CSVPRGALGCTF. In DNA, the CDR3 is TGCAGCGTTCCACGTGGGGCTCTTGGCTGCACCTTC.